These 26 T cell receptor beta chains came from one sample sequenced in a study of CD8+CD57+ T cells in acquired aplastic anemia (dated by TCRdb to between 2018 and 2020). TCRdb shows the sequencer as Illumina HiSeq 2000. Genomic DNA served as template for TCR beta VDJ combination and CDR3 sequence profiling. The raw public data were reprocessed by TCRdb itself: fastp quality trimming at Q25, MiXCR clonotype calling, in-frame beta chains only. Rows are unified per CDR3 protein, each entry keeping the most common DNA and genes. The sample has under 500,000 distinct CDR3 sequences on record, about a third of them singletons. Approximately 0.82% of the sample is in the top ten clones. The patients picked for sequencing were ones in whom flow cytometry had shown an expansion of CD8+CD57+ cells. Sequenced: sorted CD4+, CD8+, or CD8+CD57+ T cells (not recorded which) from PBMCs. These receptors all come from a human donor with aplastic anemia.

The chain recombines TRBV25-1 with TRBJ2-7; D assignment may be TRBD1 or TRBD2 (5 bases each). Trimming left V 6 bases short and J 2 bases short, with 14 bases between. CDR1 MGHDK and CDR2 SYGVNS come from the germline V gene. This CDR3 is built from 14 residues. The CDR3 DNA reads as TGTGCCAGCAGCGCGCGGCAGGGACCCTACGAGCAGTACTTC. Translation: CASSARQGPYEQYF.

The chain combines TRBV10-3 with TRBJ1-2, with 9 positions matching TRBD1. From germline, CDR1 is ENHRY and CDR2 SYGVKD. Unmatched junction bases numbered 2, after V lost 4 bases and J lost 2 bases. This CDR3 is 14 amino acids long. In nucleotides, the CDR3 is TGTGCCATCAGTGGGACAGGGGCAAACTATGGCTACACCTTC. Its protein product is CAISGTGANYGYTF.

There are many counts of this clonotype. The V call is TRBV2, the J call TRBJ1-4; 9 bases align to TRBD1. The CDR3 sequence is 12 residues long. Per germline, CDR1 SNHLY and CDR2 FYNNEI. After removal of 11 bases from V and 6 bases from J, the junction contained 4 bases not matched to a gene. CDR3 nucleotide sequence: TGTGCCGACCGGGACAGGGATGAAAAACTGTTTTTT. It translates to CADRDRDEKLFF.

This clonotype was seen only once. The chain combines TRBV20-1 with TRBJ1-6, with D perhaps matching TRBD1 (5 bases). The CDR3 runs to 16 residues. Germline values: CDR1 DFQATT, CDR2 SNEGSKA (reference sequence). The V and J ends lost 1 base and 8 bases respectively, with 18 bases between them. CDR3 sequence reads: CSARGQGMGWDSPLHF. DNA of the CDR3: TGCAGTGCTAGAGGGCAGGGTATGGGGTGGGATTCACCCCTCCACTTT.

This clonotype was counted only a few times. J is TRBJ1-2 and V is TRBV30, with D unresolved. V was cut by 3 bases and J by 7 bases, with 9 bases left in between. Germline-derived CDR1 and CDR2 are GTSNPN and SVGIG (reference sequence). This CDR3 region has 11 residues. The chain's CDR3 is CAWRETGGYTF. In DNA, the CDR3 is TGTGCCTGGAGAGAGACGGGTGGCTACACCTTC.

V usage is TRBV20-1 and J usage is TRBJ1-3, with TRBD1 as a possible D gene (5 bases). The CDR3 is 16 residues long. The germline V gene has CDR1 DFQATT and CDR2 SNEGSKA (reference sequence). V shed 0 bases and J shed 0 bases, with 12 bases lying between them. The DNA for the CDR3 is TGCAGTGCTAGAGATCCTGACAGCGACTCTGGAAACACCATATATTTT. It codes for CSARDPDSDSGNTIYF.

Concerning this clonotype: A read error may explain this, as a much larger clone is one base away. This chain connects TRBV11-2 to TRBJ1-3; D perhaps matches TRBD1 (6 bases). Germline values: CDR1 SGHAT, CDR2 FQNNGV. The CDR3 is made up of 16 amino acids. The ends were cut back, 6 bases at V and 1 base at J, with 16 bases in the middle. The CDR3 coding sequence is TGTGCCAGCAGTGGGAGACGGGGGCGATCTGGAAACACCATATATTTT. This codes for CASSGRRGRSGNTIYF.

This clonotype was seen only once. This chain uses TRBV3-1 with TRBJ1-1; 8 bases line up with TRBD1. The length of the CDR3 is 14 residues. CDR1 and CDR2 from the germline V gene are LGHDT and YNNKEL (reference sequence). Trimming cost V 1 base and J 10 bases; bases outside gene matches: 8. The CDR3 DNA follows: TGTGCCAGCAGCCAAGCAACCCAGGGGGCAGGAGCTTTCTTT. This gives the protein CASSQATQGAGAFF. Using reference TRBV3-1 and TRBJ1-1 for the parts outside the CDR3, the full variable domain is DTAVSQTPKYLVTQMGNDKSIKCEQNLGHDTMYWYKQDSKKFLKIMFSYNNKELIINETVPNRFSPKSPDKAHLNLHINSLELGDSAVYFCASSQATQGAGAFFGQGTRLTVV.

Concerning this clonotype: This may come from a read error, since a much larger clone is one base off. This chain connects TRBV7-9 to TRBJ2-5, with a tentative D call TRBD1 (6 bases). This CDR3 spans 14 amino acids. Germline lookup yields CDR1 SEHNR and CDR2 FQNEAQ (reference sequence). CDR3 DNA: TGTGCCAGCAGCCCACGGACAGAATCCTACGAGCAGTGCTTC. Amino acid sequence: CASSPRTESYEQCF.

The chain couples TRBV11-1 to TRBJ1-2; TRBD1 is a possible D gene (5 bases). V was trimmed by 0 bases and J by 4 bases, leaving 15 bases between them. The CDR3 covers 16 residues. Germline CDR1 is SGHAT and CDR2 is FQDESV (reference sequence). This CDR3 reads CASSLAGQGEGYGYTF. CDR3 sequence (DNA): TGTGCCAGCAGCTTAGCGGGGCAGGGAGAAGGCTATGGCTACACCTTC.

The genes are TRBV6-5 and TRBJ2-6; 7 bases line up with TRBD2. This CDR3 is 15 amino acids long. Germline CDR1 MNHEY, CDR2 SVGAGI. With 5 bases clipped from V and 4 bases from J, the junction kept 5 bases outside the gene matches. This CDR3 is CASSTSGAGANVLTF. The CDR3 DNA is TGTGCCAGCAGTACCAGCGGGGCCGGGGCCAACGTCCTGACTTTC.

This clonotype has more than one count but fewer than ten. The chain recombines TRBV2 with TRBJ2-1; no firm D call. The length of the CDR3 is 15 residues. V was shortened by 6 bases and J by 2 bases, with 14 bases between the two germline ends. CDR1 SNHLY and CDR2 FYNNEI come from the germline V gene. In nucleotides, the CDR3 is TGTGCCAGCAGGATTTCGGTCGAGACCTACAATGAGCAGTTCTTC. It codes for CASRISVETYNEQFF.

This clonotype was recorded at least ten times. Written as DNA, the CDR3 is TGTGCCACCGCTGGGAATGAGCAGTTCTTC. Its protein is CATAGNEQFF. This chain links TRBV15 with TRBJ2-1; D call uncertain. With 8 bases removed from V and 7 bases from J, the gap between germline ends came to 6 bases. The CDR3 totals 10 residues. Per the germline V gene, CDR1 is LNHNV and CDR2 is YYDKDF (reference sequence).

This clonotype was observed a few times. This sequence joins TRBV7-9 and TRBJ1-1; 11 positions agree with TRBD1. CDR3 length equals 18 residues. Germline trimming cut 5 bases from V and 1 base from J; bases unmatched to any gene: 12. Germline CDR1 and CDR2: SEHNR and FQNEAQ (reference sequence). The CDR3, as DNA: TGTGCCAGCAGCCGAACCACTTGGACAGGGGGCACGAACACTGAAGCTTTCTTT. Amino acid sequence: CASSRTTWTGGTNTEAFF.

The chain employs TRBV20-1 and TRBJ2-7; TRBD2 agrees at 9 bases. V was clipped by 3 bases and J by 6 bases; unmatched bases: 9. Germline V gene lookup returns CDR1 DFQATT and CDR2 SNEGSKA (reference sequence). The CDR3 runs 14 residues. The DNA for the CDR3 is TGCAGTGCTAGTAATAGCGGGGGCCGCTTCGAGCAGTACTTC. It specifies CSASNSGGRFEQYF.

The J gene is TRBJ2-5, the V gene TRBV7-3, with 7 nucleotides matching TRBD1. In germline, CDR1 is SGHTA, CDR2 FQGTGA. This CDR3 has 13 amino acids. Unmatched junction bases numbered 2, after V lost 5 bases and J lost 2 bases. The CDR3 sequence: CASSTRGQETQYF. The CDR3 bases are TGTGCCAGCAGCACCAGGGGGCAAGAGACCCAGTACTTC.

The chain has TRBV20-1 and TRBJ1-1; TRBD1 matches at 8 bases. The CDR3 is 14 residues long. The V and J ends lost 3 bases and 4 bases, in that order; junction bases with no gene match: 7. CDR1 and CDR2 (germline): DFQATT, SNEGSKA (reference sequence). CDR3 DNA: TGCAGTGCTAGGGACAGGGTGGGCAGCACTGAAGCTTTCTTT. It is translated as CSARDRVGSTEAFF.

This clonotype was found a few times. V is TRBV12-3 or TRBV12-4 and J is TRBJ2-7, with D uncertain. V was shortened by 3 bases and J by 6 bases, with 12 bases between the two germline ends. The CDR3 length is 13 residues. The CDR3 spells CASSFSTGGEQYF. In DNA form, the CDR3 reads TGTGCCAGCAGTTTCTCGACCGGTGGCGAGCAGTACTTC.

Here the CDR3 DNA reads TGCGCCAGCAGCCAAGAAAGTCAGAGATCTGGCTACACCTTC. This translates into CASSQESQRSGYTF. The rearrangement joins TRBV4-1 to TRBJ1-2; D unresolved. The V end lost 0 bases, the J end lost 7 bases, and 12 bases lay between the germline ends. The CDR3 covers 14 residues. CDR1 and CDR2 (germline): MGHRA, YSYEKL.

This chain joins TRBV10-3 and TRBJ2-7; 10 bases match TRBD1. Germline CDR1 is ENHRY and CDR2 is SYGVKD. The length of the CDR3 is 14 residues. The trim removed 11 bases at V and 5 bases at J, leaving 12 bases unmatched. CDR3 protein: CAANPRDRGHEQYF. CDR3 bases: TGTGCCGCCAACCCCCGGGACAGGGGCCACGAGCAGTACTTC.

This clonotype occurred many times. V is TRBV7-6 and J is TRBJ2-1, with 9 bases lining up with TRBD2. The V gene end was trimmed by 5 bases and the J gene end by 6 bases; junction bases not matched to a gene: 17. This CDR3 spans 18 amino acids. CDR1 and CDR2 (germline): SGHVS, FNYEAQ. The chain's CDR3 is CASSNQGTGLAGFNEQFF. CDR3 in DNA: TGTGCCAGCAGCAATCAAGGAACGGGTCTAGCGGGGTTCAATGAGCAGTTCTTC.

The DNA for the CDR3 is TGTGCCATCAGGCGGGAGGGGACCGGGGAGCTGTTTTTT. Protein product: CAIRREGTGELFF. The chain links TRBV10-3 to TRBJ2-2, with 9 bases aligning to TRBD2. Germline V lookup: CDR1 ENHRY, CDR2 SYGVKD. Losses at the gene ends were 6 bases for V and 5 bases for J; bases not matched to a gene: 1. The CDR3 contains 13 residues.

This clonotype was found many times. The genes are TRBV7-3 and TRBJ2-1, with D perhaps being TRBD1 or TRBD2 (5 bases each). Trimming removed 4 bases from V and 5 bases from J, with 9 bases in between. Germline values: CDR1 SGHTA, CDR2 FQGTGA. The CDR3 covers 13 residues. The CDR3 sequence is CASSSGTNNEQFF. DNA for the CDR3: TGTGCCAGCAGCTCGGGGACCAACAATGAGCAGTTCTTC.

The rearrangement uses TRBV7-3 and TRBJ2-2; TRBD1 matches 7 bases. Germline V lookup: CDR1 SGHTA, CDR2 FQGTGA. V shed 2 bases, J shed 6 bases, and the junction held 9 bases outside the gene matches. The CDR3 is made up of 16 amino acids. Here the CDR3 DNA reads TGTGCCAGCAGCTTAGGAGTAAAGGGGGCATCCGGGGAGCTGTTTTTT. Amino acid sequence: CASSLGVKGASGELFF.

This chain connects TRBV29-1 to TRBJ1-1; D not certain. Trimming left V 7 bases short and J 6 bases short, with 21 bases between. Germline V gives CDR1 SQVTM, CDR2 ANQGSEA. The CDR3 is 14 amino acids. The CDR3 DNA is TGCAGCGACCCTGCCGGGATGCTCGACGCTGAAGCTTTCTTT. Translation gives CSDPAGMLDAEAFF.

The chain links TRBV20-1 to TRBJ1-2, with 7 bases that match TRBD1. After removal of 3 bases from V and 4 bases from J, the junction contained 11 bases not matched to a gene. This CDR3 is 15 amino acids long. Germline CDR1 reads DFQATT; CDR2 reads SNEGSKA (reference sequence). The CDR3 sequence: CSASDRGAGGYGYTF. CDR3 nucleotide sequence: TGCAGTGCTAGTGATCGCGGCGCAGGGGGCTATGGCTACACCTTC.